What follows are 27 T cell receptor beta chains derived from one specimen sequenced in a study of CD8+CD57+ T cells in acquired aplastic anemia. TCR beta VDJ and CDR3 were profiled, and genomic DNA was the template. TCRdb passed the reads through MiXCR, listing each CDR3 protein once. In the table there are a few hundred thousand distinct CDR3 sequences, approximately 32% of which are singletons. Patients sequenced had flow cytometry evidence of CD8+CD57+ cell expansion. Sequencing used sorted CD4+, CD8+, or CD8+CD57+ T cells (not recorded which) from PBMCs. These TCRs come from a human donor with aplastic anemia.

This clonotype was seen ten or more times. The chain employs TRBV30 and TRBJ1-3; 9 bases agree with TRBD1. The germline V gene encodes CDR1 GTSNPN and CDR2 SVGIG (reference sequence). The V segment lost 7 bases and the J segment 0 bases; nucleotides outside the gene matches: 4. The CDR3 consists of 14 residues. The CDR3 nucleotides are TGTGCCTCGACAGGGGGGTTCTCTGGAAACACCATATATTTT. Translating gives CASTGGFSGNTIYF. Filled out from reference TRBV30 and TRBJ1-3, the complete variable domain reads SQTIHQWPATLVQPVGSPLSLECTVEGTSNPNLYWYRQAAGRGLQLLFYSVGIGQISSEVPQNLSASRPQDRQFILSSKKLLLSDSGFYLCASTGGFSGNTIYFGEGSWLTVV.

V usage is TRBV10-3 and J usage is TRBJ1-1, with unresolved D. Germline CDR1 is ENHRY and CDR2 is SYGVKD. The V and J ends lost 10 bases and 0 bases respectively, with 15 bases between them. This CDR3 spans 14 amino acids. The CDR3 protein is CATPIDQLNTEAFF. DNA for the CDR3: TGTGCCACGCCAATAGATCAGTTGAACACTGAAGCTTTCTTT.

At least ten counts were recorded for this clonotype. The genes are TRBV24-1 and TRBJ2-1, with 7 nucleotides matching TRBD2. J was trimmed by 4 bases and V by 4 bases; bases with no gene match: 0. The CDR3 length is 13 residues. CDR1 and CDR2 (germline): KGHDR, SFDVKD. CDR3 protein: CATSEREYNEQFF. Written as DNA, the CDR3 is TGTGCCACCAGTGAGCGGGAGTACAATGAGCAGTTCTTC.

V usage is TRBV12-3 or TRBV12-4 and J usage is TRBJ2-3, with TRBD2 identical over 8 bases. The CDR3 is 17 amino acids. Trimming cost V 3 bases and J 2 bases; bases outside gene matches: 10. The CDR3 loop is CASSFSGRGGFTDTQYF. The CDR3 DNA reads TGTGCCAGCAGTTTTTCGGGACGGGGGGGTTTCACAGATACGCAGTATTTT.

V is TRBV5-1 and J is TRBJ2-3; D is undetermined. The V gene's germline CDR1 is SGHRS and CDR2 YFSETQ. The CDR3 sequence is 16 residues long. The V end was cut by 0 bases, the J end by 3 bases, with 14 bases between. The CDR3 DNA sequence: TGCGCCAGCAGCTTGGCCGAGTCCCCTTGGACAGATACGCAGTATTTT. Amino acid sequence: CASSLAESPWTDTQYF.

The rearrangement links TRBV19 to TRBJ2-1; TRBD1 aligns across 7 bases. CDR3 size: 13 residues. CDR1 LNHDA and CDR2 SQIVND come from the germline V gene (reference sequence). After removal of 8 bases from V and 7 bases from J, the junction contained 8 bases not matched to a gene. DNA for the CDR3: TGTGCCAGTTCACAGGGGATTGGGAATGAGCAGTTCTTC. It is translated as CASSQGIGNEQFF.

This clonotype has ten or more counts. The chain employs TRBV19 and TRBJ1-1, with unresolved D. CDR1 is LNHDA and CDR2 is SQIVND in the germline V gene (reference sequence). Trimming stripped 2 bases from V and 1 base from J, with 5 bases between. The CDR3 has 13 residues. CDR3 in DNA: TGTGCCAGTAGTATATTTCGGAACACTGAAGCTTTCTTT. This gives the protein CASSIFRNTEAFF.

The chain uses TRBV19 and TRBJ1-4; D gene unclear. The CDR3 covers 14 residues. Trimming removed 3 bases at V and 6 bases at J, with 11 bases between. The germline gives CDR1 LNHDA, CDR2 SQIVND (reference sequence). CDR3: CASSMGSSDEKLFF. CDR3 nucleotides: TGTGCCAGTAGTATGGGGTCATCCGATGAAAAACTGTTTTTT.

Details on this clonotype: A read error may be the cause here, since a much bigger clone is one base away. The rearrangement links TRBV20-1 to TRBJ1-1, with 8 bases aligning to TRBD1. Germline CDR1 reads DFQATT; CDR2 reads SNEGSKA (reference sequence). The CDR3 loop spans 13 amino acids. Here the CDR3 reads CSVPGQGNTEAFF. The CDR3 nucleotides are TGCAGCGTTCCAGGACAGGGTAACACTGAAGCTTTCTTT.

Only a few counts were recorded for this clonotype. The chain links TRBV7-9 to TRBJ2-7; tentative D call: TRBD1 (6 bases). Trimming removed 1 base from V and 3 bases from J, with 10 bases in between. From germline, CDR1 is SEHNR and CDR2 FQNEAQ (reference sequence). This CDR3 has 14 residues. This chain's CDR3 is CASSLGQGNYEQYV. In DNA form, the CDR3 reads TGTGCCAGCAGCTTAGGTCAGGGGAACTACGAGCAGTACGTC.

The CDR3 nucleotides read TGTGCCAGCAGTGATGTATCCAGAGGCTATGGCTACACCTTC. This sequence encodes CASSDVSRGYGYTF. The chain employs TRBV2 and TRBJ1-2; D gene uncertain. CDR3 length: 14 amino acids. Per the germline V gene, CDR1 is SNHLY and CDR2 is FYNNEI. Trimming shortened V by 3 bases and J by 4 bases, and 12 bases separated the two germline ends.

To note about this clonotype: Just one base apart from a much larger clone, this may be a read error. This chain joins TRBV20-1 and TRBJ2-7; 10 bases fit TRBD2. V was pared by 5 bases and J by 9 bases, with 13 bases of the junction left unmatched. The CDR3 contains 14 residues. Germline lookup yields CDR1 DFQATT and CDR2 SNEGSKA (reference sequence). CDR3 DNA sequence: TGCAGTGCTGGATCACTAGCGGGGAAAAGTGGGCAGTACTTC. It yields the protein CSAGSLAGKSGQYF.

This clonotype has only a few counts. At one boundary the junction diverges from the germline segment, which might be a read error. The chain links TRBV19 to TRBJ1-3; unclear D gene. This CDR3 has 15 amino acids. The germline V gene encodes CDR1 LNHDA and CDR2 SQIVND (reference sequence). DNA of the CDR3: TGTGCCAGTAGTATCACCGGTCCTTCGGGAAGCACCATATATTTT. Its protein is CASSITGPSGSTIYF.

At least ten counts were recorded for this clonotype. The V gene is TRBV5-6, the J gene TRBJ2-7, with unresolved D. There are 14 residues in the CDR3. V lost 2 bases, J lost 0 bases, and 9 bases lay in between. Per germline, CDR1 SGHDT and CDR2 YYEEEE. CDR3 sequence (DNA): TGTGCCAGCAGCTTCGACGCCAACTCCTACGAGCAGTACTTC. Protein sequence: CASSFDANSYEQYF.

The table lists this clonotype with many counts. V is TRBV5-1 and J is TRBJ1-2, with D possibly matching TRBD1 (5 bases). This CDR3 is 14 amino acids long. Germline-derived CDR1 and CDR2 are SGHRS and YFSETQ. V gave up 0 bases and J gave up 6 bases, with 12 bases separating them. CDR3 loop: CASSLDPGSHGYTF. The CDR3 bases are TGCGCCAGCAGCTTGGATCCAGGGTCCCATGGCTACACCTTC.

The chain recombines TRBV19 with TRBJ1-2; 8 bases are a match to TRBD1. This CDR3 has 13 amino acids. Losses at the gene ends were 3 bases for V and 7 bases for J; bases not matched to a gene: 4. Germline loops: CDR1 LNHDA, CDR2 SQIVND (reference sequence). CDR3 amino acids: CASSIAGGLGYTF. CDR3 nucleotide sequence: TGTGCCAGTAGTATCGCAGGGGGCCTTGGCTACACCTTC.

This chain links TRBV5-1 with TRBJ1-2, with D maybe TRBD1 (5 bases). V lost 0 bases and J lost 10, with 19 bases in between. Looked up from germline, CDR1 is SGHRS and CDR2 is YFSETQ. This CDR3 is built from 15 residues. The DNA for the CDR3 is TGCGCCAGCAGCTTGGGACCCGGGACGGGCTTAGACTACACCTTC. It encodes CASSLGPGTGLDYTF.

This clonotype was found many times. The rearrangement links TRBV24-1 to TRBJ1-5; the match to TRBD1 covers 8 bases. This CDR3 has 16 residues. CDR1 and CDR2 from the germline V gene are KGHDR and SFDVKD. V was clipped by 3 bases and J by 5 bases; unmatched bases: 8. The CDR3 loop reads CATSDLGQGTYQPQHF. CDR3 nucleotide sequence: TGTGCCACCAGTGATCTTGGACAGGGTACCTATCAGCCCCAGCATTTT.

On this clonotype: This could be a read error, since a much larger clone is one nucleotide away. V and J are TRBV25-1 and TRBJ2-7; D might be TRBD1 (5 bases). Trimming removed 4 bases at V and 0 bases at J, with 13 bases between. The CDR3 length is 15 residues. Germline V gene sequence: CDR1 MGHDK, CDR2 SYGVNS. DNA for the CDR3: TGTGCCAGCAGTGGAATCCAGGGTAACTCCTACGAGCAGTACTTC. Translated: CASSGIQGNSYEQYF.

J is TRBJ2-5 and V is TRBV5-5; 7 nucleotides line up with TRBD1. This CDR3 has 16 amino acids. J was trimmed by 0 bases and V by 1 base; bases with no gene match: 6. Germline V gene sequence: CDR1 SGHKS, CDR2 YYEKEE (reference sequence). CDR3 sequence: CASSLIQGLNQETQYF. The CDR3 region has the DNA TGTGCCAGCAGCTTGATACAGGGGTTGAACCAAGAGACCCAGTACTTC.

V usage is TRBV11-3 and J usage is TRBJ1-4, with D hard to call. CDR1 and CDR2 (germline): SGHNT, YENEEA. V shed 6 bases and J shed 7 bases, with 15 bases lying between them. There are 14 residues in the CDR3. CDR3 DNA sequence: TGTGCCAGCAGTAATTGGGAGGGTAGTGAAAAACTGTTTTTT. This gives the protein CASSNWEGSEKLFF.

This clonotype appeared a few times. The genes are TRBV7-9 and TRBJ2-1; TRBD2 matches 7 bases. V dropped 3 bases and J dropped 6; count of bases not matched to a gene: 11. Germline CDR1 is SEHNR and CDR2 is FQNEAQ (reference sequence). The CDR3 is made up of 16 amino acids. CDR3: CASSFRGLGLPNEQFF. The CDR3 DNA reads as TGTGCCAGCAGCTTCCGAGGACTAGGGTTGCCCAATGAGCAGTTCTTC.

The genes are TRBV7-6 and TRBJ1-6, with D possibly matching TRBD1 (6 bases). This CDR3 has 16 residues. The V gene lost 6 bases and the J gene lost 7 bases, with 19 bases spanning the gap. The germline V gene encodes CDR1 SGHVS and CDR2 FNYEAQ. CDR3 in amino acids: CASSYSGGLGNSPLHF. The CDR3 DNA follows: TGTGCCAGCAGTTACTCGGGGGGCCTGGGGAATTCACCCCTCCACTTT.

This clonotype was counted many times. V is TRBV29-1 and J is TRBJ1-1; D possibly corresponds to TRBD1 (6 bases). The germline CDR1 and CDR2 sequences are SQVTM and ANQGSEA. Trimming removed 5 bases at V and 4 bases at J, with 11 bases between. The length of the CDR3 is 12 residues. The CDR3 protein is CSVQGFATEAFF. CDR3 coding DNA: TGCAGCGTTCAGGGGTTCGCCACTGAAGCTTTCTTT.

This clonotype was seen at least ten times. The J gene is TRBJ2-7, the V gene TRBV24-1; D might be TRBD1 or TRBD2, each matching 5 bases. Trimming left V 7 bases short and J 4 bases short, with 16 bases between. The CDR3 length is 14 residues. Germline V gene sequence: CDR1 KGHDR, CDR2 SFDVKD. CDR3 DNA: TGTGCCACCAGACAGGACGGGACGAGGTACGAGCAGTACTTC. This translates into CATRQDGTRYEQYF.

The chain links TRBV30 to TRBJ1-2; D is perhaps TRBD1 (6 bases). This CDR3 contains 13 residues. Germline-derived CDR1 and CDR2 are GTSNPN and SVGIG (reference sequence). With 0 bases removed from V and 9 bases from J, the gap between germline ends came to 14 bases. The CDR3 DNA reads as TGTGCCTGGAGTGTAACCGGGGGCGTGAGCTACACCTTC. Its protein is CAWSVTGGVSYTF.

Comment on this clonotype: A single base separates this from a much larger clone, so it may be a read error. The chain is built from TRBV20-1 and TRBJ2-3, with 13 positions matching TRBD2. Germline V gene lookup returns CDR1 DFQATT and CDR2 SNEGSKA (reference sequence). The CDR3 totals 13 residues. The CDR3 sequence is CGAGLAGADTQYF. The CDR3 nucleotides are TGCGGTGCCGGACTAGCGGGGGCAGATACGCAGTATTTT.